The rows below give T cell receptor beta chains drawn from one sample of a study of cytomegalovirus exposure and HLA in healthy donors. Sequencing was performed with immunoSEQ multiplex PCR; in TCRdb, only in-frame clones are kept and a portion is missing. The sample holds 130,000 or so clones, less than 85% seen once. The sequencing sample was made of PBMCs. Source of these receptors: a man aged 40-55 years in good health and CMV-seronegative. Each CDR3 is given with its conserved first and last residue. The D gene is left open where the match is weak. Clone size, where shown, is once, few, many, or a class for clones that have expanded.

abundance | j_gene | v_gene | d_gene | CDR3aa | CDR3nt
- | TRBJ1-2 | TRBV25-1 | - | CASSEGWGGSDAGYTF | TGTGCCAGCAGTGAAGGTTGGGGCGGCTCGGACGCTGGCTACACCTTC
- | TRBJ2-5 | TRBV7-2 | TRBD2 | CASSLEWAGGQETQYF | TGTGCCAGCAGCTTAGAGTGGGCGGGGGGCCAAGAGACCCAGTACTTC
- | TRBJ2-7 | TRBV7-2 | TRBD1 | CASSQSRTGGSEQYF | TGTGCCAGCAGCCAGTCGCGGACAGGGGGGTCCGAGCAGTACTTC
- | TRBJ2-1 | TRBV25-1 | TRBD2 | CASSDPSGLPDNEQFF | TGTGCCAGCAGTGACCCTAGCGGGCTTCCAGACAATGAGCAGTTCTTC
- | TRBJ2-3 | TRBV11-2 | TRBD2 | CASSSLAGVGTDTQYF | TGTGCCAGCAGCTCACTAGCGGGAGTCGGCACAGATACGCAGTATTTT
- | TRBJ2-7 | TRBV28 | - | CASSFRGIRYEQYF | TGTGCCAGCAGTTTTCGGGGTATAAGGTACGAGCAGTACTTC
few | TRBJ2-7 | TRBV6-5 | TRBD1 | CASSYRDRVNEQYF | TGTGCCAGCAGTTATCGGGACAGGGTAAACGAGCAGTACTTC
- | TRBJ2-2 | TRBV9 | - | CASDRQGGDTGELFF | TGTGCCAGCGACCGACAGGGCGGGGACACCGGGGAGCTGTTTTTT
- | TRBJ2-7 | TRBV11-2 | TRBD2 | CASSLSGRAPYEQYF | TGTGCCAGCAGCCTTAGCGGGAGGGCCCCCTACGAGCAGTACTTC
- | TRBJ2-5 | TRBV4-1 | - | CASSQVATQGRETQYF | TGCGCCAGCAGCCAAGTAGCCACGCAGGGGAGAGAGACCCAGTACTTC
- | TRBJ1-1 | TRBV29-1 | - | CSVEILRGGTEAFF | TGCAGCGTTGAAATTCTGCGGGGGGGCACTGAAGCTTTCTTT
- | TRBJ1-6 | TRBV5-1 | TRBD1 | CASSLTAGTGQSPLHF | TGCGCCAGCAGCTTAACCGCCGGGACAGGGCAATCACCCCTCCACTTT
- | TRBJ2-5 | TRBV28 | TRBD2 | CASSTMTSGGQETQYF | TGTGCCAGCAGTACCATGACTAGCGGGGGACAAGAGACCCAGTACTTC
- | TRBJ2-7 | TRBV6-6 | TRBD1 | CASREGQGNYEQYF | TGTGCCAGCCGAGAGGGACAGGGGAACTACGAGCAGTACTTC
once | TRBJ2-4 | TRBV28 | TRBD1 | CASSRGDSTKNIQYF | TGTGCCAGCAGTCGAGGGGACAGTACCAAAAACATTCAGTACTTC
- | TRBJ2-7 | TRBV6-5 | TRBD1 | CASSYRAGGYEQYF | TGTGCCAGCAGTTATAGGGCAGGGGGCTACGAGCAGTACTTC
few | TRBJ2-7 | TRBV4-1 | - | CASSQVQGLSYEQYF | TGCGCCAGCAGCCAAGTGCAGGGGCTTTCCTACGAGCAGTACTTC
- | TRBJ1-3 | TRBV7-8 | TRBD1 | CASSPRDRSGNTIYF | TGTGCCAGCAGCCCCCGGGACAGATCTGGAAACACCATATATTTT
- | TRBJ2-1 | TRBV6-1 | - | CASSEAWAPLFYNEQFF | TGTGCCAGCAGTGAAGCGTGGGCCCCTTTGTTCTACAATGAGCAGTTCTTC
- | TRBJ2-7 | TRBV10-3 | TRBD1 | CAISALRDRGHEQYF | TGTGCCATCAGTGCACTAAGGGACAGGGGCCACGAGCAGTACTTC
- | TRBJ1-5 | TRBV2 | - | CASSTWTGNQPQHF | TGTGCCAGCAGTACCTGGACAGGCAATCAGCCCCAGCATTTT
few | TRBJ1-6 | TRBV7-3 | - | CASSDGGFASPLHF | TGTGCCAGCAGCGACGGGGGATTTGCTTCACCCCTCCACTTT
- | TRBJ2-7 | TRBV7-2 | - | CASSLGYGQYF | TGTGCCAGCAGCTTAGGATACGGGCAGTACTTC
- | TRBJ2-5 | TRBV18 | - | CASSSSQETQYF | TGTGCCAGCTCATCGTCCCAAGAGACCCAGTACTTC
- | TRBJ2-1 | TRBV7-2 | TRBD2 | CASSVTSGMLYNEQFF | TGTGCCAGCAGCGTGACTAGCGGGATGCTCTACAATGAGCAGTTCTTC
- | TRBJ1-4 | TRBV5-1 | - | CASSLAQENEKLFF | TGCGCCAGCAGCTTGGCACAGGAAAATGAAAAACTGTTTTTT
- | TRBJ1-6 | TRBV7-6 | TRBD1 | CASSLTGKPDKVYNSPLHF | TGTGCCAGCAGCTTGACAGGGAAACCCGATAAAGTATATAATTCACCCCTCCACTTT
- | TRBJ2-2 | TRBV28 | - | CASSTPFLFQAGTLTGELFF | TGTGCCAGCAGTACACCCTTTCTGTTTCAGGCGGGGACCCTCACCGGGGAGCTGTTTTTT
few | TRBJ2-7 | TRBV27 | TRBD1 | CASSPQGAIYEQYF | TGTGCCAGCAGCCCTCAGGGGGCTATCTACGAGCAGTACTTC
- | TRBJ2-7 | TRBV15 | - | CATSTRVVSSYEQYF | TGTGCCACCAGCACGAGAGTGGTGTCCTCCTACGAGCAGTACTTC
once | TRBJ2-6 | TRBV18 | - | CASSPAGSGANVLTF | TGTGCCAGCTCACCGGCAGGGTCTGGGGCCAACGTCCTGACTTTC
- | TRBJ1-1 | TRBV25-1 | - | CASSILEGPNTEAFF | TGTGCCAGCAGTATCCTTGAGGGTCCGAACACTGAAGCTTTCTTT
- | TRBJ1-1 | TRBV15 | TRBD1 | CATSRLGQTNTEAFF | TGTGCCACCAGCAGACTGGGACAGACGAACACTGAAGCTTTCTTT
- | TRBJ2-7 | TRBV28 | TRBD2 | CASSLVTSGSYEQYF | TGTGCCAGCAGTTTAGTGACTAGCGGGAGCTACGAGCAGTACTTC
- | TRBJ1-6 | TRBV12-5 | - | CASGAGTPNNSPLHF | TGTGCTAGTGGAGCCGGGACACCTAATAATTCACCCCTCCACTTT
- | TRBJ2-7 | TRBV11-2 | TRBD2 | CASSFQLAGDYEQYF | TGTGCCAGCAGCTTCCAACTAGCGGGGGACTACGAGCAGTACTTC
- | TRBJ1-6 | TRBV12-5 | - | CASGPGGYNSPLHF | TGTGCTAGTGGTCCGGGAGGGTATAATTCACCCCTCCACTTT
- | TRBJ2-5 | TRBV27 | TRBD2 | CASSPERGGETQYF | TGTGCCAGCAGTCCCGAGCGGGGAGGGGAGACCCAGTACTTC
- | TRBJ1-5 | TRBV6-5 | - | CASSYSWRGNQPQHF | TGTGCCAGCAGTTACTCGTGGAGGGGCAATCAGCCCCAGCATTTT
- | TRBJ2-3 | TRBV7-9 | TRBD2 | CASSWVGLAERDTQYF | TGTGCCAGCAGCTGGGTGGGACTAGCGGAACGGGATACGCAGTATTTT
- | TRBJ2-1 | TRBV5-1 | TRBD2 | CASSLEALGVAGYNEQFF | TGCGCCAGCAGCTTGGAGGCATTGGGGGTAGCGGGGTACAATGAGCAGTTCTTC
- | TRBJ1-5 | TRBV5-8 | TRBD1 | CASSFGTGVGQPQHF | TGTGCCAGCAGCTTTGGGACAGGGGTGGGTCAGCCCCAGCATTTT
- | TRBJ2-7 | TRBV28 | - | CASSLSGGHEQYF | TGTGCCAGCAGTTTGTCAGGGGGGCACGAGCAGTACTTC
- | TRBJ2-2 | TRBV12-2 | - | CASRLGGLAVYTGELFF | TGTGCAAGTCGCTTAGGAGGGCTAGCGGTGTACACCGGGGAGCTGTTTTTT
- | TRBJ1-1 | TRBV6-1 | - | CASSYMNTEAFF | TGTGCCAGCTCTTATATGAACACTGAAGCTTTCTTT
- | TRBJ2-5 | TRBV9 | - | CASSFGIQGETQYF | TGTGCCAGCAGCTTCGGGATCCAGGGGGAGACCCAGTACTTC